The 13 T cell receptor beta chains below were found in one sample sequenced in a study of cytomegalovirus exposure and HLA in healthy donors. Using immunoSEQ multiplex PCR, the repertoire was profiled, and TCRdb retains in-frame clones only, with some absent. The data contain about 48,000 clones, 88% of them seen just once; the ten biggest clones take up about 7%. The sequencing input was PBMCs. These receptors were obtained from a woman aged 25 to 45 in good health and CMV-seronegative.

The V gene is TRBV28, the J gene TRBJ1-1; possibly TRBD1 for D (5 bases). The CDR3 is 11 residues long. V lost 6 bases and J lost 4, with 6 bases in between. Germline V gene lookup returns CDR1 MDHEN and CDR2 SYDVKM. CDR3 protein: CASRGVTEAFF. CDR3 nucleotides: TGTGCCAGCAGAGGGGTCACTGAAGCTTTCTTT.

This chain uses TRBV6-6 with TRBJ1-1; D ambiguous. V gave up 3 bases and J gave up 4 bases, with 9 bases separating them. Germline CDR1 and CDR2: MNHNY and SVGAGI (reference sequence). The CDR3 totals 13 residues. CDR3 DNA: TGTGCCAGCAGTTATAGGGAGGGCACTGAAGCTTTCTTT. This encodes CASSYREGTEAFF.

The V call is TRBV5-1, the J call TRBJ1-2, with 7 nucleotides matching TRBD1. There are 12 residues in the CDR3. J lost 7 bases, V lost 7 bases, and 7 bases had no gene match. Germline assignment: CDR1 SGHRS and CDR2 YFSETQ. As DNA, the CDR3 is TGCGCCAGCGCCCCGACAGGGCGTGGCTACACCTTC. As protein: CASAPTGRGYTF.

This clone was seen more than once but under ten times. V and J are TRBV19 and TRBJ2-7, with TRBD2 identical over 12 bases. From germline, CDR1 is LNHDA and CDR2 SQIVND (reference sequence). The junction had 8 bases not matched to a gene; V was cut back by 6 bases and J by 2 bases. The CDR3 is made up of 16 amino acids. CDR3 coding DNA: TGTGCCAGTAGCGGCCGGACTAGCGGGAATACCTACGAGCAGTACTTC. Translating gives CASSGRTSGNTYEQYF.

CDR3: CASSAPTASYEQYF. In DNA, the CDR3 is TGTGCCAGCAGTGCGCCGACAGCTTCCTACGAGCAGTACTTC. The chain joins TRBV6-6 to TRBJ2-7; maybe TRBD1 (5 bases). This CDR3 spans 14 amino acids. Germline V lookup: CDR1 MNHNY, CDR2 SVGAGI (reference sequence). V lost 5 bases and J 1 base, leaving 12 bases between the germline ends.

This clone was seen once. The chain links TRBV5-6 to TRBJ1-1; D might be TRBD1 (5 bases). The CDR3 contains 16 residues. V was cut by 4 bases and J by 3 bases, with 19 bases left in between. Germline V lookup: CDR1 SGHDT, CDR2 YYEEEE. CDR3 amino acids: CASSPLAGGRDTEAFF. The CDR3 nucleotides read TGTGCCAGCAGCCCTCTTGCCGGGGGGAGAGACACTGAAGCTTTCTTT.

The chain carries TRBV10-2 and TRBJ2-5, with 11 bases matching TRBD2. Trimming cost V 2 bases and J 4 bases; bases outside gene matches: 3. Germline assignment: CDR1 WSHSY and CDR2 SAAADI. This CDR3 is 15 amino acids long. CDR3 nucleotide sequence: TGCGCCAGCAGTGAGCGTCTAGCGGGAGGAGAGACCCAGTACTTC. This gives the protein CASSERLAGGETQYF.

V usage is TRBV7-8 and J usage is TRBJ1-2; TRBD1 matches 8 bases. After removal of 1 base from V and 8 bases from J, the junction contained 6 bases not matched to a gene. This CDR3 region has 14 residues. Germline-derived CDR1 and CDR2 are SGHVS and FQNEAQ. Written as DNA, the CDR3 is TGTGCCAGCAGCTTAGACGGACAGGGTCAGGGCTACACCTTC. Translating gives CASSLDGQGQGYTF.

The CDR3 DNA follows: TGTGCTAGTGGTTTCGTACTAGCGGGAGGGCAAGTGGAGCTGTTTTTT. It translates to CASGFVLAGGQVELFF. The gene calls are TRBV12-5 and TRBJ2-2; 13 bases match TRBD2. The CDR3 extends over 16 amino acids. The germline V gene has CDR1 LGHNT and CDR2 FRNRAP. V was clipped by 3 bases and J by 10 bases; unmatched bases: 8.

V and J are TRBV6-5 and TRBJ2-1, with 10 nucleotides matching TRBD2. CDR1 and CDR2 (germline): MNHEY, SVGAGI. CDR3 length equals 15 residues. The J segment lost 7 bases and the V segment lost 6 bases, leaving 9 bases of the junction unmatched. DNA for the CDR3: TGTGCCAGCAGCCCCCCTAGCGGGAGAAGGAATGAGCAGTTCTTC. Translated: CASSPPSGRRNEQFF.

This rearrangement joins TRBV10-1 to TRBJ2-5; possible D gene TRBD2, 6 bases. CDR1 WNHNN and CDR2 SYGVQD come from the germline V gene (reference sequence). This CDR3 region has 14 residues. Trimming cost V 0 bases and J 4 bases, with 9 bases left between them. The CDR3 loop reads CASSESASAETQYF. DNA of the CDR3: TGCGCCAGCAGTGAGTCGGCTAGCGCAGAGACCCAGTACTTC.

The V gene is TRBV11-2, the J gene TRBJ2-7, with D tentatively TRBD2 (5 bases). Trimming took 0 bases from V and 6 from J, leaving 9 bases between them. Looked up from germline, CDR1 is SGHAT and CDR2 is FQNNGV. CDR3 size: 13 residues. The CDR3 spells CASSLDPGSEQYF. CDR3 bases: TGTGCCAGCAGCTTAGATCCGGGAAGCGAGCAGTACTTC.

Written as DNA, the CDR3 is TGTGCCAGCGGAGCGGGGGGGGGCTCCTACAATGAGCAGTTCTTC. Translation: CASGAGGGSYNEQFF. The V call is TRBV9, the J call TRBJ2-1; TRBD2 aligns across 10 bases. Germline assignment: CDR1 SGDLS and CDR2 YYNGEE. CDR3 length: 15 amino acids. J gave up 0 bases and V 7 bases, and 4 bases lay outside the gene matches.